This T cell receptor (beta chain) is drawn from a study of OX40 agonist ivuxolimab in advanced cancers. The overall study: Dosing consisted of intravenous ivuxolimab at 0.01 to 10 mg/kg every 2 weeks. Three patients showed partial responses: one hepatocellular carcinoma and two cutaneous melanoma cases.

The V gene lost 2 bases and the J gene lost 7 bases, with 5 bases spanning the gap. The CDR3 contains 11 residues. CDR1 is DFQATT and CDR2 is SNEGSKA in the germline V gene (reference sequence). Sequencing used immunoSEQ multiplex PCR; TCRdb keeps in-frame clones, though not all of them. Of 50,000 to 75,000 clones detected, 91% appear once; the ten largest clones hold less than 6%. The sample was CD4+ or CD8+ T cells sorted from blood, taken in a trial of the OX40 agonist ivuxolimab. The sequence was collected from an adult with an advanced solid tumor such as melanoma, head and neck, liver or kidney cancer. The chain joins TRBV20-1 to TRBJ1-4, with D hard to call. CDR3: CSARQAEKLFF. The CDR3 DNA is TGCAGTGCTAGACAGGCTGAAAAACTGTTTTTT.